A single sample is the source of the 5 T cell receptor beta chains below, sequenced in a study of identical twins. MiXCR, run by TCRdb on the 5' RACE reads, gives a single entry per CDR3 protein. Here the sample spans about 470,000 distinct CDR3 sequences, approximately 25% being singletons. These data also formed part of another study, on T cells expressing NK-cell markers.

What was sequenced was CD4+ T cells sorted from blood. The receptors shown here come from a woman in her late teens or twenties in good health.

V gene TRBV5-8 combines with J gene TRBJ1-2; D possibly corresponds to TRBD1 (6 bases). This CDR3 region has 17 residues. V lost 4 bases and J lost 7, with 26 bases in between. CDR1 is SGHTS, CDR2 YDEGEE, per germline. Written as DNA, the CDR3 is TGTGCCAGCAGCCAGACGGGGGCTAAGGCGCCTTTTAGTGGCTACACCTTC. This gives the protein CASSQTGAKAPFSGYTF.

In its sample, this clonotype was seen many times. J is TRBJ1-1 and V is TRBV24-1; D unresolved. Germline V gives CDR1 KGHDR, CDR2 SFDVKD. The CDR3 loop spans 13 amino acids. V lost 4 bases to trimming and J lost 5 bases, with 10 bases between them. The CDR3 region has the DNA TGTGCCACCAGTGACGCGGACGGTACTGAAGCTTTCTTT. It encodes CATSDADGTEAFF.

This clonotype was recorded a few times. V usage is TRBV20-1 and J usage is TRBJ2-7, with TRBD2 as a possible D gene (6 bases). The germline gives CDR1 DFQATT, CDR2 SNEGSKA (reference sequence). The CDR3 is 14 residues long. V lost 6 bases and J 0 bases, leaving 15 bases between the germline ends. The CDR3, as DNA: TGCAGTGCCCCTAGGGCGGGGAGCTCCTACGAGCAGTACTTC. The encoded protein is CSAPRAGSSYEQYF.

This clonotype was observed a few times. Without the conserved terminal phenylalanine or tryptophan, this CDR3 likely stems from a read error. The limits of the CDR3 on the DNA are not certain, so only TCRdb's listed CDR3 is given. The rearrangement uses TRBV20-1 and TRBJ2-1; the table's D call, TRBD1, has no DNA check behind it. The CDR3 sequence runs 12 residues, both termini included. The germline gives CDR1 DFQATT, CDR2 SNEGSKA (reference sequence). The CDR3 region is CSARGHGSAPFI.

This clonotype turned up a few times. This CDR3 is CAISQAPEDTIYF. Here the CDR3 DNA reads TGTGCCATCTCCCAGGCGCCGGAGGACACCATATATTTT. The chain is built from TRBV10-3 and TRBJ1-3; D unclear. V shed 8 bases and J shed 8 bases, with 16 bases lying between them. CDR3 length equals 13 residues. Germline V gives CDR1 ENHRY, CDR2 SYGVKD.